The 9 T cell receptor beta chains below were found in one sample sequenced in a study of T-cell reconstitution after alpha-beta-depleted transplantation in children. The authors prepared the TCRbeta library with unique molecular identifiers. TCRdb reprocessed the PCR reads via MiXCR and lists one record per CDR3 protein. This table has around 500,000 distinct CDR3 sequences, more than 20% appearing once. Specimen: PBMCs, mostly from graft donor cells, collected 360 days after TCRalphabeta/CD19-depleted stem cell transplant. Receptors originate from a boy younger than two who had a stem cell transplant for acute myeloid leukemia, so the T cells may come from the graft donor.

The J gene is TRBJ2-7, the V gene TRBV20-1; 7 nucleotides match TRBD1. Germline lookup yields CDR1 DFQATT and CDR2 SNEGSKA (reference sequence). Trimming at V came to 4 bases and at J to 5 bases, leaving 11 bases not matched to a gene. The CDR3 totals 14 residues. CDR3: CSAITGTVWDEQYF. The DNA for the CDR3 is TGCAGTGCTATTACCGGGACAGTGTGGGACGAGCAGTACTTC.

This clonotype was seen a handful of times. CDR3 coding DNA: TGTGCCAGCAGCCCTACCCGGGACAGGGGTGCGAGAGAGCAGTACTTC. It translates to CASSPTRDRGAREQYF. The gene calls are TRBV7-2 and TRBJ2-7, with TRBD1 matching 10 bases. V lost 5 bases and J lost 7; bases outside the gene matches: 14. Germline V gives CDR1 SGHTA, CDR2 FQGNSA. This CDR3 is 16 amino acids long.

This clonotype was counted ten times or more. At one boundary the junction diverges from the germline segment, which might be a read error. The chain combines TRBV6-6 with TRBJ1-4; D unresolved. CDR3 length: 12 amino acids. Germline V gene sequence: CDR1 MNHNY, CDR2 SVGAGI (reference sequence). CDR3 protein: CASTAENGKLFF. In DNA form, the CDR3 reads TGTGCCAGCACTGCTGAGAATGGAAAACTGTTTTTT.

The chain joins TRBV7-2 to TRBJ2-3; unclear D gene. Germline CDR1 is SGHTA and CDR2 is FQGNSA. CDR3 size: 14 residues. The V end was cut by 6 bases, the J end by 2 bases, with 12 bases between. The chain's CDR3 is CASRPEALTDTQYF. The CDR3 DNA reads as TGTGCCAGCAGGCCGGAAGCGCTCACAGATACGCAGTATTTT. The full variable domain, in which reference TRBV7-2 and TRBJ2-3 provide the parts outside the CDR3, is GAGVSQSPSNKVTEKGKDVELRCDPISGHTALYWYRQSLGQGLEFLIYFQGNSAPDKSGLPSDRFSAERTGGSVSTLTIQRTQQEDSAVYLCASRPEALTDTQYFGPGTRLTVL.

The chain links TRBV12-5 to TRBJ2-7, with D possibly being TRBD1 (6 bases). Trimming took off 6 bases at V and 1 base at J, with 13 bases between the two ends. This CDR3 is built from 14 residues. Germline lookup yields CDR1 LGHNT and CDR2 FRNRAP. The CDR3 is CASGPGTPSYEQYF. The CDR3 DNA sequence: TGTGCTAGTGGCCCCGGGACACCTTCCTACGAGCAGTACTTC.

This clonotype was picked up a small number of times. V is TRBV20-1 and J is TRBJ2-5, with 8 bases fitting TRBD2. With 4 bases clipped from V and 0 bases from J, the junction kept 7 bases outside the gene matches. The CDR3 is made up of 15 amino acids. CDR1 is DFQATT, CDR2 SNEGSKA, per germline (reference sequence). The CDR3 nucleotides are TGCAGTGCTATACCGCGGGGGGCGTACCAAGAGACCCAGTACTTC. Amino acid sequence: CSAIPRGAYQETQYF.

This clonotype was detected only a few times. The chain is built from TRBV12-3 or TRBV12-4 and TRBJ1-5; a weak D match, TRBD1 (5 bases). Trimming took 4 bases from V and 6 from J, leaving 19 bases between them. This CDR3 is built from 16 residues. Here the CDR3 reads CASSWRGGERGQPQHF. CDR3 nucleotides: TGTGCCAGCAGTTGGAGGGGTGGAGAGAGGGGTCAGCCCCAGCATTTT.

This clonotype was observed many times. The V call is TRBV20-1, the J call TRBJ1-6, with D perhaps matching TRBD1 (6 bases). Germline lookup yields CDR1 DFQATT and CDR2 SNEGSKA (reference sequence). Deletions cut 7 bases from V and 5 bases from J, with 12 bases between. The CDR3 is 13 amino acids. Here the CDR3 reads CSDSRTDNSPLHF. CDR3 DNA: TGCAGTGATTCGCGGACAGATAATTCACCCCTCCACTTT.

This clonotype has just one count. V gene TRBV29-1 combines with J gene TRBJ2-1; 13 positions agree with TRBD2. Germline lookup yields CDR1 SQVTM and CDR2 ANQGSEA. CDR3 size: 17 residues. The junction had 10 bases not matched to a gene; V was cut back by 7 bases and J by 1 base. The CDR3 sequence is CSAGLAGAPESYNEQFF. CDR3 DNA sequence: TGCAGCGCCGGACTAGCGGGGGCCCCGGAGTCCTACAATGAGCAGTTCTTC.